This entry features one TCR beta chain sequence. Its target is not known. These data come from a study of cytomegalovirus exposure and HLA in healthy donors. Whole-study results and caveats: The authors confirmed in vitro that three CMV-associated chains were specific for CMV antigens. Researchers had no immune exposure information except CMV serostatus available.

The PCR was carried out with 60 Vbeta primers and 13 Jbeta primers. TCRdb's copy holds only in-frame clones and misses some; the assay was immunoSEQ multiplex PCR. This sample has roughly 170,000 clones, with 75% to 85% found just once. V lost 0 bases and J lost 8, with 6 bases in between. The CDR3 is 12 amino acids. Looked up from germline, CDR1 is SGHRS and CDR2 is YFSETQ. The chain has TRBV5-1 and TRBJ2-1; the D is unclear. This TCR was sampled from a woman aged 25 to 45 in good health and CMV-seronegative. Sequenced material: PBMCs. The CDR3 coding sequence is TGCGCCAGCAGCTTGGCCGCGTATGAGCAGTTCTTC. It is translated as CASSLAAYEQFF.